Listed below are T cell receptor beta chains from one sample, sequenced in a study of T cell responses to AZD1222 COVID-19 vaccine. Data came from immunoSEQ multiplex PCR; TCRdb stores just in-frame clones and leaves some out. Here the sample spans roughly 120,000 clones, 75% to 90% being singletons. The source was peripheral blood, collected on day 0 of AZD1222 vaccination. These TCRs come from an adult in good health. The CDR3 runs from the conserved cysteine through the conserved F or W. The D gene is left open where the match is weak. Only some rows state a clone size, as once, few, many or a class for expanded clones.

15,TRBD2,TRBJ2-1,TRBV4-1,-,TGCGCCAGCAGCCTCGTACAGCGGGGGAACAATGAGCAGTTCTTC,CASSLVQRGNNEQFF
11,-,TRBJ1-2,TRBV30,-,TGTGCCTGGCGACACCTCTATGGCTACACCTTC,CAWRHLYGYTF
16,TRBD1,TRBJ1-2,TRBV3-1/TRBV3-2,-,TGTGCCAGCAGCCAAAGGAGGGGGACAGGGGAATATGGCTACACCTTC,CASSQRRGTGEYGYTF
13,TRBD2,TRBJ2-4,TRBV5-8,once,TGTGCCGGCCGGGGGGGCTCGGGAAACATTCAGTACTTC,CAGRGGSGNIQYF
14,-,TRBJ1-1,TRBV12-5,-,TGTGCTAGTGGTTTGGAGGGGAGAGGGAATGAAGCTTTCTTT,CASGLEGRGNEAFF
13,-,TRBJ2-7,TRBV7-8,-,TGTGCCAGCAGCTTAGGAACGGGCTACGAGCAGTACTTC,CASSLGTGYEQYF
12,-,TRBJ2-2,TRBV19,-,TGTGCCAGTAGTATAGCTGCCGGGGAGCTGTTTTTT,CASSIAAGELFF
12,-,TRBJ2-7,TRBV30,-,TGTGCCTGGGGACCTTCCTCCTACGAGCAGTACTTC,CAWGPSSYEQYF
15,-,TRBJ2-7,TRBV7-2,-,TGTGCCAGCAGCTTAGTCCTGGGGGCAATCTACGAGCAGTACTTC,CASSLVLGAIYEQYF
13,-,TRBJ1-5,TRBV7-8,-,TGTGCCAGCAGCCCGGCATCTTATCAGCCCCAGCATTTT,CASSPASYQPQHF
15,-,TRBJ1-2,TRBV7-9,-,TGTGCCAGCAGCTCGGATCACAGGGCTTCCTATGGCTACACCTTC,CASSSDHRASYGYTF
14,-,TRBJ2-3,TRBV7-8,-,TGTGCCAGCAACCTGCAAGCGAGCACAGATACGCAGTATTTT,CASNLQASTDTQYF
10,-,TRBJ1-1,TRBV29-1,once,TGCAGCGGGAAGAACACTGAAGCTTTCTTT,CSGKNTEAFF
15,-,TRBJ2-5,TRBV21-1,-,TGTGCCAGCAGCAAACGTATGGCGGGGAGAGAGACCCAGTACTTC,CASSKRMAGRETQYF
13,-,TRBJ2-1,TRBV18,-,TGTGCCAGCTCACCACCCAGGGTAAATGAGCAGTTCTTC,CASSPPRVNEQFF
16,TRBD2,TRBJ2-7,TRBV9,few,TGTGCCAGCAGCGCTGGGACTAGCGGGGGGCTCTACGAGCAGTACTTC,CASSAGTSGGLYEQYF
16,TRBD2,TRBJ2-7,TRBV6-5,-,TGTGCCAGCAGTTTGGTCTCTAGCGGGTATACCTACGAGCAGTACTTC,CASSLVSSGYTYEQYF
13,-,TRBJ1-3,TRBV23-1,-,TGCGCCAGCAGTCAAGGGCTCGGAAACACCATATATTTT,CASSQGLGNTIYF
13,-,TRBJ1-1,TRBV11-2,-,TGTGCCAGCACCCCGTTTGGGAACACTGAAGCTTTCTTT,CASTPFGNTEAFF
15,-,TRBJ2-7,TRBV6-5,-,TGTGCCAGCAGTCGCGACAGTACGGGGTTCTACGAGCAGTACTTC,CASSRDSTGFYEQYF
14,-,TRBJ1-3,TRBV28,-,TGTGCCAGCATGACGTGGTCTTTTCCTGACACCATATATTTT,CASMTWSFPDTIYF
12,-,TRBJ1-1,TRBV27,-,TGTGCCAGCAGAGCGGGGGGCACTGAAGCTTTCTTT,CASRAGGTEAFF
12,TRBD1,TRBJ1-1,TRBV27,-,TGTGCCAGCACCGACAGGGTCTCTGAAGCTTTCTTT,CASTDRVSEAFF
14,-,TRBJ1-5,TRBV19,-,TGTGCCAGTAGTATAGGCGCCAATAGACAGCCCCAGCATTTT,CASSIGANRQPQHF
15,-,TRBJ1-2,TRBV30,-,TGTGCCTGGAGTCTATCCGGCAGGGCGGCCTATGGCTACACCTTC,CAWSLSGRAAYGYTF